This is a list of T cell receptor beta chains from one sample in a study of T-cell reconstitution after alpha-beta-depleted transplantation in children. TCRdb reprocessed the PCR reads via MiXCR and lists one record per CDR3 protein. There are about 870,000 distinct CDR3 sequences in the sample; roughly 15% occur only once, and just under 5% lies in the top ten. Sequenced material: PBMCs, mostly from graft donor cells, taken 360 days after TCRalphabeta/CD19-depleted stem cell transplant. All receptors derive from a male patient aged 10 to 17 who had a stem cell transplant for acute lymphoblastic leukemia, so the T cells may come from the graft donor. Each CDR3 is given with its conserved first and last residue. Fields, in order: J gene, V gene, D gene, clone size, CDR3 length, CDR3 DNA, CDR3 protein. A D gene is named only where the DNA matches it firmly. Only some rows state a clone size, as once, few, many or a class for expanded clones.

TRBJ2-7,TRBV25-1,-,many,13,TGTGCCAGCAGAATAGGGGGGATGGACGAGCAGTACTTC,CASRIGGMDEQYF
TRBJ2-7,TRBV4-1,TRBD2,-,18,TGCGCCAGCAGCCAAACCCCCTTGGGGCTAGCGGGAGTCTACGAGCAGTACTTC,CASSQTPLGLAGVYEQYF
TRBJ2-7,TRBV19,TRBD2,-,15,TGTGCCAGTAGCCTAGCGGGAGGGCTACCGTGGGAGCAGTACTTC,CASSLAGGLPWEQYF
TRBJ2-1,TRBV7-7,-,few,15,TGTGCCAGCAGCCCTTCTAGCCTACCTTACAATGAGCAGTTCTTC,CASSPSSLPYNEQFF
TRBJ1-1,TRBV11-3,TRBD1,-,14,TGTGCCAGCAGCGAGGGACAGAAGAACACTGAAGCTTTCTTT,CASSEGQKNTEAFF
TRBJ1-4,TRBV5-1,-,few,12,TGCGCCAGCAGCGCGGATAATGAAAAACTGTTTTTT,CASSADNEKLFF
TRBJ2-7,TRBV27,-,few,19,TGTGCCAGCAGTTTATCCGGCCCCAAGACCGGTACCCACCTCTACGAGCAGTACTTC,CASSLSGPKTGTHLYEQYF
TRBJ2-4,TRBV2,TRBD2,-,16,TGTGCCAGCAGTGAATACCTAGCGGGCAGTAAAAACATTCAGTACTTC,CASSEYLAGSKNIQYF
TRBJ2-7,TRBV27,TRBD1,-,20,TGTGCCAGCAGTTTCTCAGCCCGGGACAGGGGGCCGGGGGTAATTGACGAGCAGTACTTC,CASSFSARDRGPGVIDEQYF
TRBJ2-5,TRBV29-1,-,-,12,TGCAGCGTTGTAGGGGCGGAAGAGACCCAGTACTTC,CSVVGAEETQYF
TRBJ2-5,TRBV7-9,-,-,15,TGTGCCAGCAGCTTGTTGGGACGGATCCAAGAGACCCAGTACTTC,CASSLLGRIQETQYF
TRBJ2-1,TRBV12-3/TRBV12-4,TRBD2,many,17,TGTGCCAGCGAGTGGGAAGTATATAGCGGGAGAGTTAATGAGCAGTTCTTC,CASEWEVYSGRVNEQFF
TRBJ2-1,TRBV7-9,TRBD2,few,15,TGTGCCAGCAGCGGCACTAGCGCAACCTACAATGAGCAGTTCTTC,CASSGTSATYNEQFF
TRBJ2-5,TRBV5-1,-,few,12,TGCGCCAGCAGCTTGGAGGTGTCGGCCCAGTACTTC,CASSLEVSAQYF
TRBJ1-2,TRBV12-3/TRBV12-4,TRBD1,few,15,TGTGCCAGCAGTTCGTGGACAGGGCTCGACTATGGCTACACCTTC,CASSSWTGLDYGYTF
TRBJ1-2,TRBV11-2,TRBD1,few,15,TGTGCCAGCAGCGGGACAGGGGTGCCAAACTATGGCTACACCTTC,CASSGTGVPNYGYTF
TRBJ2-1,TRBV7-7,TRBD2,-,17,TGTGCCAGCAGCTTAGGGGCGGGGACTAGCGATTACAATGAGCAGTTCTTC,CASSLGAGTSDYNEQFF
TRBJ2-7,TRBV9,TRBD2,few,17,TGTGCCAGCAGCGCGGGACTAGCGGTCGGTCCCCACTACGAGCAGTACTTC,CASSAGLAVGPHYEQYF
TRBJ2-2,TRBV2,-,-,18,TGTGCCAGCACCCTGGTCAGGCCCGAACCTCCGAACACCGGGGAGCTGTTTTTT,CASTLVRPEPPNTGELFF
TRBJ1-5,TRBV5-6,-,-,14,TGTGCCAGCAGCGCGGGGGGCAAGGGTCAGCCCCAGCATTTT,CASSAGGKGQPQHF
TRBJ2-1,TRBV5-1,TRBD2,-,16,TGCGCCAGCAGCAACCTGACTAGCGGGAGCGGCAATGAGCAGTTCTTC,CASSNLTSGSGNEQFF
TRBJ2-1,TRBV3-1,TRBD2,few,17,TGTGCCAGCAGCCAACGAGGACTAGCGGGACCCTACAATGAGCAGTTCTTC,CASSQRGLAGPYNEQFF
TRBJ2-7,TRBV20-1,TRBD1,many,16,TGCAGTGCTAGAGGACCGACAGGGGAAGTCTCCTACGAGCAGTACTTC,CSARGPTGEVSYEQYF
TRBJ2-5,TRBV27,TRBD1,-,17,TGTGCCAGCAGTTCGACGAAGGTCGACAGGGTCCAAGAGACCCAGTACTTC,CASSSTKVDRVQETQYF
TRBJ1-2,TRBV4-1,TRBD1,-,16,TGCGCCAGCAGCCCTGGGACAGGGAATACACTATATGGCTACACCTTC,CASSPGTGNTLYGYTF
TRBJ2-5,TRBV7-3,-,few,15,TGTGCCAGCAGCCTCTTGTCCGAGTACCAAGAGACCCAGTACTTC,CASSLLSEYQETQYF
TRBJ2-7,TRBV5-1,-,many,15,TGCGCCAGCAGCTTGGGTGCGTTAAATTCCTACGAGCAGTACTTC,CASSLGALNSYEQYF
TRBJ1-1,TRBV2,-,few,13,TGTGCCAGTTGCAGGGGCCAGAAATCCGAAGCTTTCTTT,CASCRGQKSEAFF
TRBJ2-3,TRBV18,TRBD2,-,18,TGTGCCAGCTCACCAACACTTTATAGCGGGGGGCCTCGAGATACGCAGTATTTT,CASSPTLYSGGPRDTQYF
TRBJ2-1,TRBV29-1,TRBD2,many,14,TGCAGCGTCGTTAGCGGGAGCCTCAACAATGAGCAGTTCTTC,CSVVSGSLNNEQFF
TRBJ2-1,TRBV7-3,-,-,15,TGTGCCAGCAGCTCACGACTAGTTTCCTACAATGAGCAGTTCTTC,CASSSRLVSYNEQFF
TRBJ1-1,TRBV20-1,-,many,14,TGCAGTGCTAGAGGGGACACCTTGAACACTGAAGCTTTCTTT,CSARGDTLNTEAFF
TRBJ2-7,TRBV9,-,-,14,TGTGCCAGCAGCCCAAGAAGGGATAGCTACGAGCAGTACTTC,CASSPRRDSYEQYF
TRBJ2-7,TRBV7-9,-,-,12,TGTGCCAGCAGAGACACAGCTTACGAGCAGTACTTC,CASRDTAYEQYF
TRBJ2-4,TRBV18,-,few,14,TGTGCCAGCTCACCAAGCAGGGGCCAGGACATTCAGTACTTC,CASSPSRGQDIQYF
TRBJ2-6,TRBV5-1,-,many,14,TGCGCCAGCAGGGGAGTCTCTGGGGCCAACGTCCTGACTTTC,CASRGVSGANVLTF
TRBJ2-1,TRBV12-3/TRBV12-4,TRBD2,-,14,TGTGCCAGCAGTAGTTCCGGGACTACAAATGAGCAGTTCTTC,CASSSSGTTNEQFF
TRBJ2-7,TRBV6-1,TRBD2,few,15,TGTGCCAGCAACCACGGGGCGGGAGGGGCCTACGAGCAGTACTTC,CASNHGAGGAYEQYF
TRBJ2-1,TRBV11-3,TRBD2,-,16,TGTGCCAGCAGCTTCTCCGGGACTAGCGGGTACAATGAGCAGTTCTTC,CASSFSGTSGYNEQFF
TRBJ2-1,TRBV12-3/TRBV12-4,TRBD2,many,17,TGTGCCAGCAGTTTCGGTCGGCACCGGGAGGATTACAATGAGCAGTTCTTC,CASSFGRHREDYNEQFF
TRBJ2-1,TRBV6-6,TRBD2,many,18,TGTGCCACCCATCTATCGGGAGGCGCCATATCTCGGGGTGGCGAGCAGTTCTTC,CATHLSGGAISRGGEQFF
TRBJ2-1,TRBV6-4,-,many,15,TGTGCCAGCAGCGAGGGTTTAAGCTCCTACAATGAGCAGTTCTTC,CASSEGLSSYNEQFF
TRBJ2-1,TRBV9,TRBD2,many,15,TGTGCCAGCAGCGCTCTAGCGGGAGGGCGAAATGAGCAGTTCTTC,CASSALAGGRNEQFF
TRBJ2-7,TRBV7-6,TRBD1,-,14,TGTGCCAGCAGCGCATACAGGGGGTCCTACGAGCAGTACTTC,CASSAYRGSYEQYF
TRBJ2-2,TRBV3-1,-,-,14,TGTGCCAGCACCCACCAGGTCCCCACCGGGGAGCTGTTTTTT,CASTHQVPTGELFF
TRBJ2-2,TRBV5-1,TRBD2,-,16,TGCGCCAGCAGCTTGGGGGTAGCGGGTAACACCGGGGAGCTGTTTTTT,CASSLGVAGNTGELFF
TRBJ2-7,TRBV14,TRBD1,-,16,TGTGCCAGCAGCCAAGATCTGGGACAGGGCGTCTACGAGCAGTACTTC,CASSQDLGQGVYEQYF
TRBJ2-5,TRBV18,-,-,14,TGTGCCAGCTCACCGGCTGGGCTTCTGGAGACCCAGTACTTC,CASSPAGLLETQYF
TRBJ2-3,TRBV7-6,TRBD1,-,13,TGTGCCAGCAGCTCCGGGACAGGGGGGACGCAGTATTTT,CASSSGTGGTQYF
TRBJ2-3,TRBV10-3,-,-,15,TGTGCCATCAGCCCAGATGGAACTAGCACAGATACGCAGTATTTT,CAISPDGTSTDTQYF
TRBJ2-1,TRBV24-1,-,-,11,TGTGCCACCGCTACCGGGGATGAGCAGTTCTTC,CATATGDEQFF
TRBJ1-2,TRBV24-1,TRBD1,-,13,TGTGCCACTCGACAGGGAAGGAACTATGGCTACACCTTC,CATRQGRNYGYTF
TRBJ2-4,TRBV7-8,-,few,16,TGTGCCAGCGCCCTTTGGGGTGGGCAGGGCAAAAACATTCAGTACTTC,CASALWGGQGKNIQYF
TRBJ1-4,TRBV27,TRBD1,-,15,TGTGCCAGCAGTCCTTACAGGGGGCGAGATGAAAAACTGTTTTTT,CASSPYRGRDEKLFF
TRBJ2-5,TRBV3-1,-,-,14,TGTGCCAGCAGCCTTCAGAAGGGGCAAGAGACCCAGTACTTC,CASSLQKGQETQYF
TRBJ2-5,TRBV5-1,-,-,14,TGCGCCAGCAGCTTGGATCCCAGGGTAGAGACCCAGTACTTC,CASSLDPRVETQYF